Listed here are 27 T cell receptor beta chains from one sample, sequenced in a study of cytomegalovirus exposure and HLA in healthy donors. Here immunoSEQ multiplex PCR was the method, and the copy in TCRdb shows in-frame clones only, minus some. Of 200,000 to 250,000 clones listed, around 80% are singletons. The sequencing input was PBMCs. The receptors shown here come from a woman aged 25 to 39 in good health and CMV-seropositive.

J is TRBJ2-7 and V is TRBV4-1; D might be TRBD1 or TRBD2, each matching 7 bases. CDR1 and CDR2 from the germline V gene are MGHRA and YSYEKL. The V and J ends lost 2 bases and 3 bases respectively, with 17 bases between them. The CDR3 is 16 amino acids. The CDR3 loop reads CASSQPTGSGVYEQYF. For the CDR3, the DNA is TGCGCCAGCAGCCAACCGACAGGGAGCGGGGTCTACGAGCAGTACTTC.

The CDR3 loop reads CASSPQGGGNQPQHF. The CDR3 DNA is TGTGCCAGCAGTCCCCAGGGGGGCGGCAATCAGCCCCAGCATTTT. The chain carries TRBV27 and TRBJ1-5; 7 bases are shared with TRBD1. J gave up 2 bases and V 5 bases, and 6 bases lay outside the gene matches. The CDR3 runs to 15 residues. Germline assignment: CDR1 MNHEY and CDR2 SMNVEV (reference sequence).

This clone has a single count. V usage is TRBV18 and J usage is TRBJ1-1, with D uncertain. V lost 3 bases and J 1 base, leaving 6 bases between the germline ends. Germline V CDR1 and CDR2: KGHSH, LQKENI. This CDR3 has 13 amino acids. The CDR3 bases are TGTGCCAGCTCACCGTCGTGGAACACTGAAGCTTTCTTT. Protein product: CASSPSWNTEAFF.

V gene TRBV7-2 combines with J gene TRBJ2-2, with 12 bases lining up with TRBD2. Germline V gives CDR1 SGHTA, CDR2 FQGNSA. The ends lost 9 bases at V and 1 base at J; junction bases unmatched: 9. The CDR3 covers 17 residues. The CDR3 coding sequence is TGTGCCAGTAACGGACTAGCGGGAAAGGGGAACACCGGGGAGCTGTTTTTT. This encodes CASNGLAGKGNTGELFF.

The chain employs TRBV4-1 and TRBJ2-5, with D perhaps TRBD2 (5 bases). The CDR3 loop spans 15 amino acids. The V and J ends lost 0 bases and 2 bases respectively, with 10 bases between them. The germline gives CDR1 MGHRA, CDR2 YSYEKL. As DNA, the CDR3 is TGCGCCAGCAGCCAAGATCTGACTATGCAAGAGACCCAGTACTTC. Its translation is CASSQDLTMQETQYF.

V gene TRBV4-1 combines with J gene TRBJ2-3; TRBD1 might be the D (5 bases). Per the germline V gene, CDR1 is MGHRA and CDR2 is YSYEKL. This CDR3 has 17 amino acids. V dropped 0 bases and J dropped 1 base, with 14 bases sitting between them. CDR3 coding DNA: TGCGCCAGCAGCCAAGATTTTTATCAAGGGGGCACAGATACGCAGTATTTT. Amino acids: CASSQDFYQGGTDTQYF.

The chain recombines TRBV27 with TRBJ2-3; D is ambiguous. The V gene's germline CDR1 is MNHEY and CDR2 SMNVEV (reference sequence). V lost 6 bases, J lost 2 bases, and 15 bases lay in between. The CDR3 extends over 15 amino acids. CDR3 protein: CASRRNPPTTDTQYF. The CDR3 coding sequence is TGTGCCAGCAGAAGAAATCCCCCCACCACAGATACGCAGTATTTT.

The chain carries TRBV19 and TRBJ1-1; D ambiguous. The CDR3 totals 16 residues. The germline V and J ends were trimmed by 0 bases and 4 bases, with 15 bases remaining between them. Germline assignment: CDR1 LNHDA and CDR2 SQIVND (reference sequence). DNA of the CDR3: TGTGCCAGTAGTATAGATCAAGGGAGAGGGAGCACTGAAGCTTTCTTT. Protein sequence: CASSIDQGRGSTEAFF.

V and J are TRBV27 and TRBJ2-4; 7 nucleotides align to TRBD1. The CDR3 loop spans 12 amino acids. The V and J ends lost 9 bases and 4 bases, in that order; junction bases with no gene match: 3. Germline loops: CDR1 MNHEY, CDR2 SMNVEV (reference sequence). The DNA for the CDR3 is TGTGCCAGTCCGGGACAGAAAAACATTCAGTACTTC. It encodes CASPGQKNIQYF.

This clone came up a few times. J is TRBJ2-1 and V is TRBV7-9; a possible D gene is TRBD2 (6 bases). Trimming removed 4 bases at V and 6 bases at J, with 7 bases between. The CDR3 consists of 12 residues. From germline, CDR1 is SEHNR and CDR2 FQNEAQ (reference sequence). The chain's CDR3 is CASSSGSNEQFF. The DNA of the CDR3 is TGTGCCAGCAGCTCCGGGAGCAATGAGCAGTTCTTC.

This chain links TRBV27 with TRBJ2-2, with 8 bases aligning to TRBD2. The V segment lost 7 bases and the J segment 6 bases; nucleotides outside the gene matches: 4. The CDR3 is 13 amino acids. The germline gives CDR1 MNHEY, CDR2 SMNVEV (reference sequence). The CDR3 here is CASTRGGAGELFF. The DNA for the CDR3 is TGTGCCAGCACCCGGGGGGGGGCCGGGGAGCTGTTTTTT.

The rearrangement uses TRBV9 and TRBJ2-2; a weak D match, TRBD1 (6 bases). V dropped 3 bases and J dropped 2 bases, with 11 bases sitting between them. The CDR3 has 15 amino acids. CDR1 and CDR2 (germline): SGDLS, YYNGEE. CDR3 bases: TGTGCCAGCAGCGAAACAGGGATTAACACCGGGGAGCTGTTTTTT. This sequence encodes CASSETGINTGELFF. Drawing the rest from reference TRBV9 and TRBJ2-2, the complete variable domain is DSGVTQTPKHLITATGQRVTLRCSPRSGDLSVYWYQQSLDQGLQFLIQYYNGEERAKGNILERFSAQQFPDLHSELNLSSLELGDSALYFCASSETGINTGELFFGEGSRLTVL.

The chain uses TRBV28 and TRBJ1-2; 10 bases line up with TRBD1. Per the germline V gene, CDR1 is MDHEN and CDR2 is SYDVKM. V lost 7 bases, J lost 2 bases, and 10 bases stayed unmatched. The CDR3 is 16 residues long. CDR3 region: CASNQGWGQGNYGYTF. The CDR3 region has the DNA TGTGCCAGCAACCAAGGTTGGGGACAGGGGAACTATGGCTACACCTTC.

The V call is TRBV6-5, the J call TRBJ1-4, with D maybe TRBD1 (6 bases). The V gene lost 9 bases and the J gene lost 4 bases, with 12 bases spanning the gap. The CDR3 spans 13 residues. Germline CDR1 is MNHEY and CDR2 is SVGAGI. The CDR3 here is CASRGQINEKLFF. As DNA, the CDR3 is TGTGCCAGTAGAGGACAGATTAATGAAAAACTGTTTTTT.

This clone occurred once. CDR3 coding DNA: TGTGCCAGCAGCCCATGGGGGGCGGGAGTAAACGAGCAGTACTTC. Its protein is CASSPWGAGVNEQYF. The chain carries TRBV13 and TRBJ2-7, with D possibly being TRBD2 (7 bases). CDR1 is PRHDT, CDR2 FYEKMQ, per germline (reference sequence). Trimming removed 5 bases from V and 5 bases from J, with 19 bases in between. This CDR3 has 15 amino acids. The variable domain in full, with the rest retrieved from reference TRBV13 and TRBJ2-7, is AAGVIQSPRHLIKEKRETATLKCYPIPRHDTVYWYQQGPGQDPQFLISFYEKMQSDKGSIPDRFSAQQFSDYHSELNMSSLELGDSALYFCASSPWGAGVNEQYFGPGTRLTVT.

DNA for the CDR3: TGTGCCAGCAGCTTAGAGGGGGAGAATGAAAAACTGTTTTTT. This gives the protein CASSLEGENEKLFF. The chain links TRBV7-9 to TRBJ1-4; perhaps TRBD1 as D (6 bases). Trimming removed 1 base from V and 5 bases from J, with 8 bases in between. CDR3 length: 14 residues. Germline CDR1 is SEHNR and CDR2 is FQNEAQ (reference sequence).

The chain carries TRBV29-1 and TRBJ2-7; the match to TRBD2 covers 7 bases. This CDR3 region has 14 residues. Germline lookup yields CDR1 SQVTM and CDR2 ANQGSEA. After removal of 1 base from V and 5 bases from J, the junction contained 8 bases not matched to a gene. Here the CDR3 reads CSVEGGRGKNEQYF. DNA of the CDR3: TGCAGCGTTGAAGGGGGGAGGGGAAAGAACGAGCAGTACTTC.

Written as DNA, the CDR3 is TGCGCCAGCAGCCAACAATCGGACAAAGCCTACGAGCAGTACTTC. Amino acid sequence: CASSQQSDKAYEQYF. The chain employs TRBV4-1 and TRBJ2-7; D perhaps matches TRBD1 (5 bases). The ends were cut back, 2 bases at V and 2 bases at J, with 13 bases in the middle. The CDR3 has 15 residues. In germline, CDR1 is MGHRA, CDR2 YSYEKL.

The rearrangement links TRBV4-1 to TRBJ2-1; TRBD2 matches 11 bases. Losses at the gene ends were 3 bases for V and 4 bases for J; bases not matched to a gene: 8. CDR1 and CDR2 (germline): MGHRA, YSYEKL. There are 17 residues in the CDR3. The CDR3 coding sequence is TGCGCCAGCAGCCATGGACTAGCGGGCTTATTGTACAATGAGCAGTTCTTC. It is translated as CASSHGLAGLLYNEQFF.

The V gene is TRBV5-1, the J gene TRBJ2-6, with TRBD2 as a possible D gene (5 bases). The V end lost 4 bases, the J end lost 0 bases, and 14 bases lay between the germline ends. This CDR3 region has 17 residues. Per the germline V gene, CDR1 is SGHRS and CDR2 is YFSETQ. The CDR3 loop is CASSPADRGSGANVLTF. CDR3 bases: TGCGCCAGCAGCCCGGCGGACCGGGGCTCTGGGGCCAACGTCCTGACTTTC.

The chain has TRBV9 and TRBJ2-1, with 9 nucleotides matching TRBD2. CDR1 is SGDLS and CDR2 is YYNGEE in the germline V gene. The V gene end was trimmed by 3 bases and the J gene end by 3 bases; junction bases not matched to a gene: 7. The CDR3 runs to 16 residues. The CDR3 loop is CASSGEAGGRYNEQFF. The CDR3 nucleotides read TGTGCCAGCAGCGGGGAAGCGGGAGGACGCTACAATGAGCAGTTCTTC.

The CDR3 reads CASSPFGRGLDGYTF. The CDR3 coding sequence is TGTGCCAGCAGTCCTTTTGGGCGAGGGCTCGATGGCTACACCTTC. The chain couples TRBV27 to TRBJ1-2, with D hard to call. Germline assignment: CDR1 MNHEY and CDR2 SMNVEV (reference sequence). The CDR3 has 15 residues. Trimming cost V 5 bases and J 6 bases, with 19 bases left between them.

The J gene is TRBJ2-7, the V gene TRBV28; D unclear. Trimming took off 5 bases at V and 2 bases at J, with 13 bases between the two ends. The germline gives CDR1 MDHEN, CDR2 SYDVKM. This CDR3 has 14 amino acids. CDR3 bases: TGTGCCAGCAGTCCCCGACTCCTAGCCTACGAGCAGTACTTC. This encodes CASSPRLLAYEQYF.

V is TRBV7-6 and J is TRBJ2-1; D possibly corresponds to TRBD2 (6 bases). Trimming took 4 bases from V and 2 from J, leaving 15 bases between them. Germline assignment: CDR1 SGHVS and CDR2 FNYEAQ. The CDR3 totals 16 residues. In DNA, the CDR3 is TGTGCCAGCAGCTCACCGCGGGACTTCCCCTACAATGAGCAGTTCTTC. This encodes CASSSPRDFPYNEQFF.

This clone was seen only a few times. The genes are TRBV25-1 and TRBJ1-2; tentative D call: TRBD1 (5 bases). Germline loops: CDR1 MGHDK, CDR2 SYGVNS. The V end lost 6 bases, the J end lost 5 bases, and 13 bases lay between the germline ends. CDR3 length: 13 amino acids. CDR3 sequence: CASRDSGGYGYTF. The CDR3 bases are TGTGCCAGCAGAGACAGTGGGGGGTATGGCTACACCTTC.

Only one count was recorded for this clone. This rearrangement joins TRBV2 to TRBJ1-1; D not certain. CDR1 and CDR2 (germline): SNHLY, FYNNEI. The V and J ends lost 4 bases and 0 bases respectively, with 6 bases between them. This CDR3 region has 13 residues. The CDR3 bases are TGTGCCAGCAGTGGCTCCATGAACACTGAAGCTTTCTTT. Residues: CASSGSMNTEAFF.

The J gene is TRBJ1-2, the V gene TRBV19; D gene ambiguous. Germline-derived CDR1 and CDR2 are LNHDA and SQIVND (reference sequence). CDR3 length: 13 residues. Between the trimmed V and J ends, which lost 5 bases and 2 bases, there was a span of 9 bases. CDR3 amino acids: CASSARLNYGYTF. CDR3 DNA: TGTGCCAGTAGTGCCCGGCTGAACTATGGCTACACCTTC.